This T cell receptor beta chain was sequenced during a study of graft-versus-host responses after intestinal transplantation. The CDR3 is 15 residues long. V lost 3 bases, J lost 0 bases, and 2 bases stayed unmatched. In germline, CDR1 is SGHAT, CDR2 FQNNGV. Tissue from the graft was processed to free its intraepithelial and lamina propria lymphocytes. The data were produced by immunoSEQ multiplex PCR, yet TCRdb's version contains in-frame clones alone and is incomplete. The data show about 60,000 clones, around 90% seen once. The chain employs TRBV11-2 and TRBJ1-5, with 7 bases lining up with TRBD1. This receptor was taken from a human patient who received an intestinal transplant, so some T cells may come from the graft donor. The sample consisted of ileum tissue, taken 357 days after transplant. CDR3 coding DNA: TGTGCCAGCAGCTTGACAGGGAGTAGCAATCAGCCCCAGCATTTT. Translated: CASSLTGSSNQPQHF.